A single sample gave rise to the 26 T cell receptor beta chains below, sequenced in a study of T cells in Graves' hyperthyroidism and ophthalmopathy. Amplified TCR beta CDR3 regions derived from RNA transcripts. TCR CDR3 underwent first-round RT-PCR with the HTBI primer set. TCRdb redid the calling of the multiplex PCR reads with MiXCR, one entry per CDR3 protein. The sample lists around 700,000 distinct CDR3 sequences, just over 35% occurring once. The sequenced sample was blood. The receptors shown here come from a woman between 40 and 55 years old with Graves' hyperthyroidism.

This clonotype appeared many times. V gene TRBV20-1 combines with J gene TRBJ2-5, with D perhaps given as TRBD1 or TRBD2 (6 bases each). V was cut by 2 bases and J by 1 base, with 14 bases left in between. This CDR3 has 15 residues. In germline, CDR1 is DFQATT, CDR2 SNEGSKA (reference sequence). DNA for the CDR3: TGCAGTGCTAGACCTTGGGGGGCGTCCCAAGAGACCCAGTACTTC. This sequence encodes CSARPWGASQETQYF.

The gene calls are TRBV24-1 and TRBJ2-3; D is uncertain. V dropped 3 bases and J dropped 8 bases, with 11 bases sitting between them. The CDR3 is 13 residues long. Germline CDR1 and CDR2: KGHDR and SFDVKD. Here the CDR3 DNA reads TGTGCCACCAGTGATCGCACACCGGGTACGCAGTATTTT. Its translation: CATSDRTPGTQYF.

Many counts were recorded for this clonotype. The J gene is TRBJ1-4, the V gene TRBV7-9, with D tentatively TRBD1 (5 bases). V lost 1 base, J lost 10 bases, and 13 bases lay in between. The CDR3 sequence is 14 residues long. Germline V CDR1 and CDR2: SEHNR, FQNEAQ (reference sequence). CDR3 region: CASSLDDGRGKLFF. CDR3 in DNA: TGTGCCAGCAGCTTAGACGACGGTAGGGGAAAACTGTTTTTT.

The chain joins TRBV24-1 to TRBJ1-1, with 11 bases identical to TRBD1. CDR1 and CDR2 (germline): KGHDR, SFDVKD. This CDR3 is 16 amino acids long. Trimming took 4 bases from V and 3 from J; bases not matched to a gene: 6. The DNA of the CDR3 is TGTGCCACCAGTGAGACGGACAGGGGGCCTTACACTGAAGCTTTCTTT. This sequence encodes CATSETDRGPYTEAFF.

The chain employs TRBV6-6 and TRBJ1-1; a possible D gene is TRBD1 (5 bases). Per the germline V gene, CDR1 is MNHNY and CDR2 is SVGAGI (reference sequence). The CDR3 is 12 residues long. V lost 4 bases and J lost 11, with 14 bases in between. The DNA of the CDR3 is TGTGCCAGCAGTTGGCCGGGAGGGGAGGCTTTCTTT. Translation: CASSWPGGEAFF.

This clonotype was counted a few times. The CDR3 nucleotides read TGTGCCAGCAGTTTCACAGGGCGAGGCTATGGCTACACCTTC. Its translation is CASSFTGRGYGYTF. The chain links TRBV6-5 to TRBJ1-2; D is perhaps TRBD1 (6 bases). The length of the CDR3 is 14 residues. Deletions cut 4 bases from V and 4 bases from J, with 13 bases between. Per the germline V gene, CDR1 is MNHEY and CDR2 is SVGAGI.

Notes on this clonotype: This may arise from a read error, as a much more abundant clone is one base away. The V and J genes are TRBV7-9 and TRBJ1-2; TRBD1 aligns across 7 bases. The CDR3 length is 15 residues. Per germline, CDR1 SEHNR and CDR2 FQNEAQ (reference sequence). Trimming at V came to 6 bases and at J to 1 base, leaving 8 bases not matched to a gene. The CDR3 here is CASSTTDRVNYGYTF. DNA of the CDR3: TGTGCCAGCAGTACGACCGACAGGGTTAACTATGGCTACACCTTC.

CDR3 bases: TGCAGTGCTAGCGCCGTACTCAATGAGCAGTACTTC. Translated, it gives CSASAVLNEQYF. The chain carries TRBV20-1 and TRBJ2-1; D ambiguous. TRBJ2-7 matches the DNA end more closely, so the J call is doubtful. This CDR3 contains 12 residues. Germline V gene sequence: CDR1 DFQATT, CDR2 SNEGSKA (reference sequence).

This clonotype was counted ten times or more. The chain couples TRBV7-2 to TRBJ1-2, with D possibly being TRBD1 (5 bases). Per germline, CDR1 SGHTA and CDR2 FQGNSA. V was shortened by 0 bases and J by 4 bases, with 15 bases between the two germline ends. CDR3 length equals 16 residues. In nucleotides, the CDR3 is TGTGCCAGCAGCTTAGCTCGGGGGTATGGTTTCTATGGCTACACCTTC. Protein: CASSLARGYGFYGYTF. Drawing the rest from reference TRBV7-2 and TRBJ1-2, the complete variable domain is GAGVSQSPSNKVTEKGKDVELRCDPISGHTALYWYRQSLGQGLEFLIYFQGNSAPDKSGLPSDRFSAERTGGSVSTLTIQRTQQEDSAVYLCASSLARGYGFYGYTFGSGTRLTVV.

Turning to this clonotype: Possible read error: a much larger clone is one base away. The rearrangement links TRBV7-3 to TRBJ1-6; 9 bases are shared with TRBD1. The CDR3 sequence is 16 residues long. Per germline, CDR1 SGHTA and CDR2 FQGTGA. CDR3 sequence (DNA): TGTGCCAGCGGCTTAAAAGGACAGGGGAATAATTCACCCCTCCACTTT. Translated, it gives CASGLKGQGNNSPLHF.

This clonotype was detected ten times or more. The CDR3 coding sequence is TGTGCCACCAGTGTTCAAGGGACACCGCAGTACTTC. It specifies CATSVQGTPQYF. The chain employs TRBV24-1 and TRBJ2-5; a possible D gene is TRBD1 (6 bases). Germline V lookup: CDR1 KGHDR, CDR2 SFDVKD. The CDR3 covers 12 residues. Trimming pared 5 bases from V and 11 bases from J, leaving 14 bases between.

This clonotype was counted between two and nine times. The rearrangement joins TRBV3-1 to TRBJ1-1; D remains ambiguous. The CDR3 has 12 residues. Germline assignment: CDR1 LGHDT and CDR2 YNNKEL (reference sequence). Between the trimmed V and J ends, which lost 1 base and 8 bases, there was a span of 8 bases. The CDR3 loop reads CASSQVSREAFF. The CDR3 nucleotides are TGTGCCAGCAGCCAAGTTAGTCGAGAAGCTTTCTTT.

This clonotype has ten or more counts. V gene TRBV29-1 combines with J gene TRBJ2-6; D gene unclear. Germline V lookup: CDR1 SQVTM, CDR2 ANQGSEA. The germline V and J ends were trimmed by 2 bases and 0 bases, with 2 bases remaining between them. This CDR3 region has 13 residues. This CDR3 reads CSVENSGANVLTF. CDR3 DNA sequence: TGCAGCGTTGAAAACTCTGGGGCCAACGTCCTGACTTTC.

There are many counts of this clonotype. This chain uses TRBV20-1 with TRBJ1-5; 7 positions agree with TRBD1. Germline CDR1 is DFQATT and CDR2 is SNEGSKA (reference sequence). This CDR3 spans 13 amino acids. V gave up 2 bases and J gave up 2 bases; unmatched junction bases: 0. For the CDR3, the DNA is TGCAGTGCTAGACAGGGGGGCAATCAGCCCCAGCATTTT. Its protein is CSARQGGNQPQHF.

This clonotype was counted ten times or more. The chain joins TRBV19 to TRBJ1-2; D is uncertain. The CDR3 length is 12 residues. Trimming stripped 7 bases from V and 5 bases from J, with 11 bases between. Germline assignment: CDR1 LNHDA and CDR2 SQIVND (reference sequence). The CDR3 here is CASNSWGYGYTF. The CDR3 DNA follows: TGTGCCAGTAACAGTTGGGGATATGGCTACACCTTC.

This clonotype was observed at least ten times. A read error may produce the germline difference seen at one junction end. The CDR3 nucleotides are TGCAGTGCTAGAGAAGGGCAAGAGGCCCAGTACTTC. This sequence encodes CSAREGQEAQYF. The chain combines TRBV20-1 with TRBJ2-5; D gene ambiguous. Germline assignment: CDR1 DFQATT and CDR2 SNEGSKA (reference sequence). The CDR3 is 12 amino acids.

This clonotype occurred many times. The chain carries TRBV15 and TRBJ2-7; TRBD1 agrees at 7 bases. CDR1 and CDR2 from the germline V gene are LNHNV and YYDKDF (reference sequence). With V trimmed by 0 bases and J by 3 bases, 5 bases remained unmatched. This CDR3 has 15 amino acids. In DNA form, the CDR3 reads TGTGCCACCAGCAGAGATTCTGGGACAGACTACGAGCAGTACTTC. Amino acids: CATSRDSGTDYEQYF.

This clonotype was seen only a few times. The chain uses TRBV5-4 and TRBJ1-1; D is perhaps TRBD1 (6 bases). CDR1 is SGHNT, CDR2 YYREEE, per germline (reference sequence). CDR3 size: 12 residues. Deletions cut 7 bases from V and 3 bases from J, with 10 bases between. CDR3 DNA: TGTGCCAGCCGGACAGTGGACACTGAAGCTTTCTTT. Translating it yields CASRTVDTEAFF.

This clonotype has just a few counts. The junction departs from the called germline gene at one end, perhaps through a read error. The chain links TRBV7-2 to TRBJ1-2; D gene uncertain. CDR3 size: 15 residues. Germline CDR1 and CDR2: SGHTA and FQGNSA. DNA for the CDR3: TGCGCCAGCAGCCAAGAAGGCCGGTCTAACTATGGCTACACCTTC. It codes for CASSQEGRSNYGYTF. The full variable domain, in which reference TRBV7-2 and TRBJ1-2 provide the parts outside the CDR3, is GAGVSQSPSNKVTEKGKDVELRCDPISGHTALYWYRQSLGQGLEFLIYFQGNSAPDKSGLPSDRFSAERTGGSVSTLTIQRTQQEDSAVYLCASSQEGRSNYGYTFGSGTRLTVV.

The J gene is TRBJ2-7, the V gene TRBV6-5, with 9 nucleotides matching TRBD2. V dropped 8 bases and J dropped 7; count of bases not matched to a gene: 6. From germline, CDR1 is MNHEY and CDR2 SVGAGI. The CDR3 runs to 12 residues. The CDR3 bases are TGTGCCAGCCTGGGGCTAGCGGGGGAGCAGTACTTC. It is translated as CASLGLAGEQYF.

The J gene is TRBJ2-7, the V gene TRBV7-2; 10 bases fit TRBD2. Per the germline V gene, CDR1 is SGHTA and CDR2 is FQGNSA. V trimming: 5 bases; J trimming: 2 bases; junction bases outside the gene matches: 12. The CDR3 has 17 residues. In nucleotides, the CDR3 is TGTGCCAGCAGCCAAGTACTAGCGGGAATCAAGGCCTACGAGCAGTACTTC. This sequence encodes CASSQVLAGIKAYEQYF.

There are many counts of this clonotype. The J gene is TRBJ1-1, the V gene TRBV10-3; D is possibly TRBD1 (6 bases). This CDR3 comprises 14 residues. V lost 0 bases to trimming and J lost 4 bases, with 9 bases between them. Germline CDR1 reads ENHRY; CDR2 reads SYGVKD. CDR3 amino acids: CAISESQGRTEAFF. In DNA, the CDR3 is TGTGCCATCAGTGAGTCCCAGGGGCGCACTGAAGCTTTCTTT.

In this sample, this clonotype turned up a few times. CDR3: CATALSGTGGSGEKLFF. As DNA, the CDR3 is TGTGCCACCGCCCTGTCGGGGACAGGGGGCAGCGGGGAAAAACTGTTTTTT. This chain uses TRBV24-1 with TRBJ1-4, with 12 bases identical to TRBD1. This CDR3 spans 17 amino acids. Germline-derived CDR1 and CDR2 are KGHDR and SFDVKD. After removal of 9 bases from V and 8 bases from J, the junction contained 15 bases not matched to a gene.

The table lists this clonotype with a few counts. This rearrangement joins TRBV7-2 to TRBJ2-2; TRBD2 matches 10 bases. The CDR3 is made up of 18 amino acids. Germline V gene lookup returns CDR1 SGHTA and CDR2 FQGNSA. V lost 3 bases, J lost 4 bases, and 11 bases stayed unmatched. The CDR3 is CASSFKPGLAEATGELFF. Here the CDR3 DNA reads TGTGCCAGCAGCTTTAAACCCGGACTAGCGGAGGCCACCGGGGAGCTGTTTTTT.

This clonotype was recorded a few times. CDR3 coding DNA: TGCAGCGTGATACAGGGGGCGAGGAACACTGAAGCTTTCTTT. Translating gives CSVIQGARNTEAFF. The gene calls are TRBV29-1 and TRBJ1-1; 9 bases map to TRBD1. The CDR3 sequence is 14 residues long. V shed 6 bases, J shed 1 base, and the junction held 6 bases outside the gene matches. The V gene's germline CDR1 is SQVTM and CDR2 ANQGSEA.

This clonotype was seen ten or more times. The chain carries TRBV25-1 and TRBJ1-2; a possible D gene is TRBD1 (6 bases). The CDR3 sequence is 14 residues long. Looked up from germline, CDR1 is MGHDK and CDR2 is SYGVNS. Trimming took off 2 bases at V and 3 bases at J, with 10 bases between the two ends. DNA for the CDR3: TGTGCCAGCAGTGAACAGGACAGCTACTATGGCTACACCTTC. Protein: CASSEQDSYYGYTF.